Listed below are T cell receptor beta chains from one sample, sequenced in a study of blood T cell repertoires in COVID-19. This table comes from immunoSEQ multiplex PCR, and its TCRdb copy is limited to in-frame clones, with some not included. The data hold hundreds of thousands of clones, with around 80% observed a single time. The material sequenced was peripheral blood. The origin of the receptors is a woman of 80 years or more with active or convalescent COVID-19. Both conserved end residues are part of each CDR3. D genes are given only for firm matches. Only part of the rows carry a size: once, few, many, or a class if the clone is expanded.

j_call	clone_size	d_call	v_call	cdr3_nt	cdr3_aa
TRBJ2-7	-	TRBD1	TRBV28	TGTGCCAGCAGTCTAACAGGGGTTGTGGGCTCCTACGAGCAGTACTTC	CASSLTGVVGSYEQYF
TRBJ1-2	few	TRBD1	TRBV19	TGTGCCAGTAGTCCCCGGGACAGGCGCCGGGATGGCTACACCTTC	CASSPRDRRRDGYTF
TRBJ1-6	-	-	TRBV6-4	TGTGCCAGCAGTGAGGGCCCTGGGTCACCCCTCCACTTT	CASSEGPGSPLHF
TRBJ2-7	-	TRBD1	TRBV24-1	TGTGCCACCAGTGGCGCGACCGGGACAGGGGGAAACGACGAGCAGTACTTC	CATSGATGTGGNDEQYF
TRBJ2-7	-	-	TRBV7-9	TGTGCCAGCAGCTTAGAGGCAGGCAGCGAGCAGTACTTC	CASSLEAGSEQYF
TRBJ2-3	-	TRBD1	TRBV6-4	TGTGCCAGCAGTGACCAGGGGGCAGGGACAGATACGCAGTATTTT	CASSDQGAGTDTQYF
TRBJ2-7	-	TRBD2	TRBV28	TGTGCCAGCAGTACCCGACTAGCGGGGGATGGGGAGCAGTACTTC	CASSTRLAGDGEQYF
TRBJ2-3	-	-	TRBV5-6	TGTGCCAGCAGCTTGGAAGCAGGAACAGATACGCAGTATTTT	CASSLEAGTDTQYF
TRBJ2-7	few	TRBD1	TRBV5-4	TGTGCCAGCAGCCCGGGACAGGGGCCCTCCTACGAGCAGTACTTC	CASSPGQGPSYEQYF
TRBJ1-2	-	-	TRBV6-6	TGTGCCAGCAGTTATTCAGAAGCTAACTATGGCTACACCTTC	CASSYSEANYGYTF
TRBJ1-6	few	-	TRBV6-2/TRBV6-3	TGTGCCAGCAGTTACTCCGGGGGGTCGGAGAAACCGTTTTCACCCCTCCACTTT	CASSYSGGSEKPFSPLHF
TRBJ1-5	-	-	TRBV29-1	TGCAGCGTTGGGTCTGGTGGCAGGGGACAGCCCCAGCATTTT	CSVGSGGRGQPQHF
TRBJ2-7	-	-	TRBV4-2	TGTGCCAGCAGCCAAGACCGCTTCTTGAGAGAGCAGTACTTC	CASSQDRFLREQYF
TRBJ2-5	-	TRBD1	TRBV11-3	TGTGCCAGCAGCACTCGGGACAGGACCCAAGAGACCCAGTACTTC	CASSTRDRTQETQYF
TRBJ1-6	-	-	TRBV11-3	TGTGCCAGCAGCTCCTCTACGGATTCACCCCTCCACTTT	CASSSSTDSPLHF
TRBJ2-7	-	TRBD1	TRBV6-2/TRBV6-3	TGTGCCAGCAGTTACCCCGGGACAGGGAGATACGAGCAGTACTTC	CASSYPGTGRYEQYF
TRBJ2-1	-	-	TRBV9	TGTGCCAGCAGCGTAGCTGGGCCAAATTGGAATGAGCAGTTCTTC	CASSVAGPNWNEQFF
TRBJ1-1	-	-	TRBV29-1	TGCAGCGCCCCGGGACTGATAAACACTGAAGCTTTCTTT	CSAPGLINTEAFF
TRBJ1-1	once	-	TRBV27	TGTGCCAGCAGTTTAGCGGTGGAAAGGCGGAGTACTGAAGCTTTCTTT	CASSLAVERRSTEAFF
TRBJ1-6	once	-	TRBV21-1	TGTGCCAGCATCCCGACATTCTCCTATAATTCACCCCTCCACTTT	CASIPTFSYNSPLHF
TRBJ2-3	-	-	TRBV20-1	TGCAGTGCTAGCAACACAGATACGCAGTATTTT	CSASNTDTQYF
TRBJ2-7	-	TRBD2	TRBV7-2	TGTGCCAGCAGCACTGTAGCGGGAGGGCTGTTCCACGAGCAGTACTTC	CASSTVAGGLFHEQYF